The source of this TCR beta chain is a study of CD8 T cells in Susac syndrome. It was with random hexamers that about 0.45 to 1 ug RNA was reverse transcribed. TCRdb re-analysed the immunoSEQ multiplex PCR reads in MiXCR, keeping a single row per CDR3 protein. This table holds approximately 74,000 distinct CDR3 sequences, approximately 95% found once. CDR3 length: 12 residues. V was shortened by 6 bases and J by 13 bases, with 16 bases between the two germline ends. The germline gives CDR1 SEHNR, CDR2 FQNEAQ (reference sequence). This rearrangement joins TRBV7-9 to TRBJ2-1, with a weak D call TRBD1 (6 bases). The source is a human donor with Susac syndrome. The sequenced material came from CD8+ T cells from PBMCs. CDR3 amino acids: CASRLDTGKQFF. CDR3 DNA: TGTGCCAGCAGGCTAGACACAGGGAAACAGTTCTTC.